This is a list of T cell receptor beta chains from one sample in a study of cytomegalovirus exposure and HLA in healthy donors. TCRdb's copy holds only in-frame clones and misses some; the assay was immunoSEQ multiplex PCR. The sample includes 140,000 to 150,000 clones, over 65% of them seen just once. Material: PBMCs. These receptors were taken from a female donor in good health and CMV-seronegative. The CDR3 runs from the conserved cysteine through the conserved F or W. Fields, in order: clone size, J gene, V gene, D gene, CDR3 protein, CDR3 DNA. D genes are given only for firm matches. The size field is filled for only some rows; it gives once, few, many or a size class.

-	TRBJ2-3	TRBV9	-	CASSGQEWADTQYF	TGTGCCAGCAGCGGACAGGAGTGGGCTGATACGCAGTATTTT
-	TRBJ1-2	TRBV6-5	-	CASSFSGSLIGYTF	TGTGCCAGCAGTTTCTCCGGGTCCCTTATTGGCTACACCTTC
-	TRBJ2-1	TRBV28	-	CASSLLATDEQFF	TGTGCCAGCAGTTTATTAGCGACGGATGAGCAGTTCTTC
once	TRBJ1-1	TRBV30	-	CAWSVRSIISVADTEAFF	TGTGCCTGGAGTGTACGTTCGATTATCTCCGTGGCTGACACTGAAGCTTTCTTT
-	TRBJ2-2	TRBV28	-	CASSFLSLNGELFF	TGTGCCAGCAGTTTCCTCAGTCTGAATGGGGAGCTGTTTTTT
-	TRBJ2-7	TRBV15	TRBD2	CATSQGTSGATYEQYF	TGTGCCACCAGCCAAGGGACTAGCGGGGCCACCTACGAGCAGTACTTC
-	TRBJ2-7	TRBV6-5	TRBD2	CASSGGFGGLAEQYF	TGTGCCAGCAGTGGAGGGTTCGGGGGGTTAGCAGAGCAGTACTTC
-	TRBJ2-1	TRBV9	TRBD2	CASSLSGGAHNEQFF	TGTGCCAGCAGCCTCAGCGGGGGCGCCCACAATGAGCAGTTCTTC
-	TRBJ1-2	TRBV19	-	CASSIARGANYGYTF	TGTGCCAGTAGTATTGCCCGGGGAGCTAACTATGGCTACACCTTC
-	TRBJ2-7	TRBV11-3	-	CASSLASSYEQYF	TGTGCCAGCAGCTTAGCGAGCTCCTACGAGCAGTACTTC
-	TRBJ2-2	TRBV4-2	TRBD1	CASGLSPTRGLDTGELFF	TGTGCCAGCGGGTTAAGTCCTACTAGGGGGCTAGACACCGGGGAGCTGTTTTTT
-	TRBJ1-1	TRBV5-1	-	CASSPFGGSLEAFF	TGCGCCAGCAGCCCCTTCGGCGGCAGCCTGGAGGCTTTCTTT
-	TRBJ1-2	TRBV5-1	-	CASGSDPTDYYGYTF	TGCGCCAGCGGCTCCGACCCGACAGATTACTATGGCTACACCTTC
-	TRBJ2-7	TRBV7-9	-	CASSQLTGPYEQYF	TGTGCCAGCAGCCAGTTGACAGGTCCCTACGAGCAGTACTTC
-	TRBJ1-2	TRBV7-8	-	CASSLGPQVDGYTF	TGTGCCAGCAGCTTAGGGCCCCAGGTCGATGGCTACACCTTC
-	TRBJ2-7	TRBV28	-	CASKVRGTYRSGQYF	TGTGCCAGCAAGGTCCGGGGTACATACCGATCGGGGCAGTACTTC
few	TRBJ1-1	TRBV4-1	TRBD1	CASSQENRGSTEAFF	TGCGCCAGCAGCCAAGAGAACAGGGGTAGCACTGAAGCTTTCTTT
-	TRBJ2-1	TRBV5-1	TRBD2	CASSPIGLVAGVSDEQFF	TGCGCCAGCAGCCCGATCGGGCTTGTAGCGGGAGTCTCCGATGAGCAGTTCTTC
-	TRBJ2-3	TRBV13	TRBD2	CASSPTSGRPSSTDTQYF	TGTGCCAGCAGCCCAACTAGCGGGAGGCCTTCTAGCACAGATACGCAGTATTTT
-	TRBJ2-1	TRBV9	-	CASSPVWGLRGDEQFF	TGTGCCAGCAGCCCCGTTTGGGGCCTGCGGGGTGATGAGCAGTTCTTC
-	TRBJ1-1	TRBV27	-	CATPAGGPLHTEAFF	TGTGCCACACCGGCCGGAGGCCCGTTGCACACTGAAGCTTTCTTT
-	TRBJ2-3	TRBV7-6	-	CASSYNTDTQYF	TGTGCCAGCAGCTACAACACAGATACGCAGTATTTT
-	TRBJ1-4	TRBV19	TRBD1	CASRRDRGNEKLFF	TGTGCCAGTAGAAGGGACAGGGGTAATGAAAAACTGTTTTTT
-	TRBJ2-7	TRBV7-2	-	CASSFFYEQYF	TGTGCCAGCAGCTTCTTCTACGAGCAGTACTTC
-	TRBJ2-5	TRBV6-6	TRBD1	CASSSGQGTLQYF	TGTGCCAGCAGTTCGGGACAGGGGACCCTTCAGTACTTC
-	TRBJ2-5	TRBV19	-	CASSSTALVQETQYF	TGTGCCAGTAGTAGTACAGCACTAGTCCAAGAGACCCAGTACTTC
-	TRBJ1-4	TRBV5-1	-	CASSLFGQSNEKLFF	TGCGCCAGCAGCTTGTTTGGACAGAGTAATGAAAAACTGTTTTTT
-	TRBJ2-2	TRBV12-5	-	CASGLVLTGELFF	TGTGCTAGTGGTTTGGTTCTCACCGGGGAGCTGTTTTTT
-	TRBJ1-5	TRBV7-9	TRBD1	CASSPRGDVNQPQHF	TGTGCCAGCAGCCCCAGGGGGGATGTCAATCAGCCCCAGCATTTT
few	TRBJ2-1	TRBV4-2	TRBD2	CASSQVRVLAGLYNEQFF	TGTGCCAGCAGCCAAGTCCGAGTACTAGCGGGGCTCTACAATGAGCAGTTCTTC
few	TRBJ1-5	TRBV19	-	CASTIQGARNQPQHF	TGTGCCAGTACTATACAGGGTGCCCGCAATCAGCCCCAGCATTTT
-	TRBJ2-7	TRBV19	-	CASIIPLRSPEDYEQYF	TGTGCCAGTATCATACCCCTCCGGAGTCCGGAGGACTACGAGCAGTACTTC
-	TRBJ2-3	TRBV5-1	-	CASSLATSTDTQYF	TGCGCCAGCAGCTTGGCTACTAGCACAGATACGCAGTATTTT
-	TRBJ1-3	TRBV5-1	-	CASSLGQRASGNTIYF	TGCGCCAGCAGCTTGGGACAGCGAGCCTCTGGAAACACCATATATTTT
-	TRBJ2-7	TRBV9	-	CASSVGAAGFPYEQYF	TGTGCCAGCAGCGTAGGAGCGGCAGGTTTCCCCTACGAGCAGTACTTC
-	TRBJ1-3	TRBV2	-	CASIRSWGHRGNTIYF	TGTGCCAGCATCCGATCCTGGGGACACCGCGGAAACACCATATATTTT
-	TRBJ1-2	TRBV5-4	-	CASSSGVRYGYTF	TGTGCCAGCAGCTCAGGGGTGCGATATGGCTACACCTTC
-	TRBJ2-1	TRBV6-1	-	CASSDQFYNEQFF	TGTGCCAGCAGTGATCAGTTTTACAATGAGCAGTTCTTC
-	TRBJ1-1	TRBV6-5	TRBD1	CATRQGSEAFF	TGTGCCACCCGACAGGGCTCTGAAGCTTTCTTT
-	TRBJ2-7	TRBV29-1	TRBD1	CSVRTGAYEQYF	TGCAGCGTCCGGACAGGTGCCTACGAGCAGTACTTC
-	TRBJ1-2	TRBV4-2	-	CASSQAGGQLMGYGYTF	TGTGCCAGCAGCCAAGCAGGTGGCCAGCTAATGGGCTATGGCTACACCTTC
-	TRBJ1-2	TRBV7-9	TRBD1	CASSLLVTGSSYGYTF	TGTGCCAGCAGCTTACTCGTGACAGGGTCATCCTATGGCTACACCTTC
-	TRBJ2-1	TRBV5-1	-	CASSSTVSYNEQFF	TGCGCCAGCAGCTCGACAGTCTCCTACAATGAGCAGTTCTTC
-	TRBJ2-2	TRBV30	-	CAWPPRAGELFF	TGTGCCTGGCCCCCCAGGGCCGGGGAGCTGTTTTTT
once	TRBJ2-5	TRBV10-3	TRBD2	CAISEKLADETQYF	TGTGCCATCAGTGAAAAACTAGCGGACGAGACCCAGTACTTC
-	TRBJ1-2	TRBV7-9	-	CASTPQDRQKGYGYTF	TGTGCCAGCACCCCACAGGACAGACAAAAAGGCTATGGCTACACCTTC
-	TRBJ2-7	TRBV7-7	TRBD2	CASSLEGRFSGGMSSYEQYF	TGTGCTAGCAGCTTAGAAGGGCGATTTAGCGGGGGTATGAGCTCCTACGAGCAGTACTTC
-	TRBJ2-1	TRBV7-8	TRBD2	CASSLGDSGRGEQFF	TGTGCCAGCAGCTTAGGAGATAGCGGGAGGGGTGAGCAGTTCTTC
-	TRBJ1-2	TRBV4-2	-	CASSQDGRKNYGYTF	TGTGCCAGCAGCCAAGATGGCAGGAAAAACTATGGCTACACCTTC
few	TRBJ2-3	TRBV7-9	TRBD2	CASSLVSGSADTQYF	TGTGCCAGCAGCTTAGTAAGCGGGAGTGCAGATACGCAGTATTTT
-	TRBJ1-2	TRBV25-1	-	CASSKNYGYPF	TGTGCCAGCAGCAAGAACTATGGCTACCCCTTC
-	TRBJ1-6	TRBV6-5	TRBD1	CASRDPGTGNSPLHF	TGTGCCAGCAGGGATCCCGGGACAGGAAACTCACCCCTCCACTTT
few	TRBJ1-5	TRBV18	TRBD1	CASSGDRGLNQPQHF	TGTGCCAGCTCGGGGGACAGGGGGCTGAATCAGCCCCAGCATTTT
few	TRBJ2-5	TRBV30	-	CAWSEGETQYF	TGTGCCTGGAGTGAGGGGGAGACCCAGTACTTC
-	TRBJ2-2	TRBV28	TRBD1	CASRDRGRTGELFF	TGTGCCAGCAGGGACAGGGGACGCACCGGGGAGCTGTTTTTT